This TCR beta chain comes out of a study of patients and donors after allogeneic stem cell transplantation. TCRdb analysed the RT-PCR reads with MiXCR anew, one entry per CDR3 protein. The sample lists fewer than 500,000 distinct CDR3 sequences; around 16% were seen once. This clonotype was recorded once. The sequencing input was blood, either unsorted or a sorted T cell fraction (not recorded which). This sequence was found in a human donor who was either an allogeneic HSCT recipient or a stem cell or donor lymphocyte infusion donor (not recorded which). It is not recorded whose cells these are; they may come from a transplant donor.

The CDR3 DNA sequence: TGTGCCAGCAGCTTAGGCGTCGCGGCTATCTACGAGCAGTACTTC. Translation: CASSLGVAAIYEQYF. J is TRBJ2-7 and V is TRBV13, with no clear D. There are 15 residues in the CDR3. V was shortened by 0 bases and J by 3 bases, with 12 bases between the two germline ends. CDR1 is PRHDT and CDR2 is FYEKMQ in the germline V gene (reference sequence).